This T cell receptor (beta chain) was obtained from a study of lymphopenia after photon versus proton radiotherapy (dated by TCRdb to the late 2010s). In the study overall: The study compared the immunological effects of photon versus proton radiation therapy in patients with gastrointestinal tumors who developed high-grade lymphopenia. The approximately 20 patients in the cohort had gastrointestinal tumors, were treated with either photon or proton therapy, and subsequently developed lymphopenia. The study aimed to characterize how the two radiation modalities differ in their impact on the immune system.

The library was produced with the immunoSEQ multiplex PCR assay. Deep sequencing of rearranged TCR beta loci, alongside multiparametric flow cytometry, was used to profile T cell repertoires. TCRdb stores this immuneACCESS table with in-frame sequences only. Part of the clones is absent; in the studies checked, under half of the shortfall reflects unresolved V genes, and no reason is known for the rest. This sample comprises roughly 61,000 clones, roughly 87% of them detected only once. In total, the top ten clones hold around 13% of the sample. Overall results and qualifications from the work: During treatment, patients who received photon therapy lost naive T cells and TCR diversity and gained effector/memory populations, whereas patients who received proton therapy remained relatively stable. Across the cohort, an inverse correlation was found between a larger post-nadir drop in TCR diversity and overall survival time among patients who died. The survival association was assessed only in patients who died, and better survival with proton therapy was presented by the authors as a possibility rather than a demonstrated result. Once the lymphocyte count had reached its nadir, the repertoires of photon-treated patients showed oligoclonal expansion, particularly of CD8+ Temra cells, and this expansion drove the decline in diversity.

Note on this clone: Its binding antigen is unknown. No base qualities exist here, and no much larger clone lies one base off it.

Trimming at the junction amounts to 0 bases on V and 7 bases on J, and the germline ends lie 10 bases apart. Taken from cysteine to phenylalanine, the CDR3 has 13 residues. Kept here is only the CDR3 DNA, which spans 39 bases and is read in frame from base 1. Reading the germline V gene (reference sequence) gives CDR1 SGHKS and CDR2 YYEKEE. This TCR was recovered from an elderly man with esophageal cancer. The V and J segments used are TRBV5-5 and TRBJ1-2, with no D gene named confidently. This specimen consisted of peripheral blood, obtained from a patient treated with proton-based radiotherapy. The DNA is TGTGCCAGCAGCTTGGTGTTCGAGGGTGGCTACACCTTC. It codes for CASSLVFEGGYTF. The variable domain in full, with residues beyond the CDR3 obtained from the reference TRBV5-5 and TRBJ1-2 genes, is DAGVTQSPTHLIKTRGQQVTLRCSPISGHKSVSWYQQVLGQGPQFIFQYYEKEERGRGNFPDRFSARQFPNYSSELNVNALLLGDSALYLCASSLVFEGGYTFGSGTRLTVV.